The 3 T cell receptor beta chains given below trace back to one sample, sequenced in a study of T cells in Graves' hyperthyroidism and ophthalmopathy. From RNA transcripts, TCR beta CDR3 regions were amplified. The HTBI set primed first-round TCR CDR3 RT-PCR. In TCRdb, the multiplex PCR reads were re-called with MiXCR into one record per CDR3 protein. This table has under 350,000 distinct CDR3 sequences, 18% appearing once. The sample consisted of blood. The receptors were gathered from a woman aged 45-59 years with Graves' hyperthyroidism.

V usage is TRBV4-1 and J usage is TRBJ1-4; TRBD1 aligns across 7 bases. The length of the CDR3 is 19 residues. Trimming removed 0 bases from V and 8 bases from J; junction bases left unmatched: 18. Per the germline V gene, CDR1 is MGHRA and CDR2 is YSYEKL. In DNA form, the CDR3 reads TGCGCCAGCAGCCAAGAGGAGACAGGGAAGGGTTGGGTACAAGAAAAACTGTTTTTT. Translation gives CASSQEETGKGWVQEKLFF.

This clonotype was detected ten times or more. The chain uses TRBV12-3 or TRBV12-4 and TRBJ2-1, with 7 bases fitting TRBD1. This CDR3 contains 15 residues. Trimming cost V 4 bases and J 4 bases; bases outside gene matches: 7. The CDR3 spells CASSWPGTAYNEQFF. The CDR3 nucleotides are TGTGCCAGCAGTTGGCCCGGGACAGCTTACAATGAGCAGTTCTTC.

The chain employs TRBV12-3 or TRBV12-4 and TRBJ2-3; D might be TRBD2 (5 bases). This CDR3 is 11 amino acids long. V lost 5 bases and J lost 7, with 7 bases in between. In nucleotides, the CDR3 is TGTGCCAGCAGTAGCGGCTATACGCAGTATTTT. Protein product: CASSSGYTQYF.